A single sample is the source of the 9 T cell receptor beta chains below, sequenced in a study of cytomegalovirus exposure and HLA in healthy donors. With 60 Vbeta and 13 Jbeta primers, the PCR was carried out. Assay: immunoSEQ multiplex PCR; the TCRdb copy retains only in-frame clones and omits some. The data contain about 94,000 clones, about 76% of them singletons. The material sequenced was PBMCs. Source of these receptors: a man aged 40-49 years in good health and CMV-seropositive.

This clone was recorded only once. The V gene is TRBV11-2, the J gene TRBJ2-5, with D unresolved. The CDR3 length is 14 residues. CDR1 SGHAT and CDR2 FQNNGV come from the germline V gene. Trimming shortened V by 1 base and J by 5 bases, and 11 bases separated the two germline ends. The CDR3 spells CASSLAPSTETQYF. DNA for the CDR3: TGTGCCAGCAGCTTAGCCCCCTCCACTGAGACCCAGTACTTC.

This sequence joins TRBV11-3 and TRBJ2-7; 13 bases fit TRBD2. The ends lost 3 bases at V and 3 bases at J; junction bases unmatched: 5. The CDR3 runs 16 residues. Germline CDR1 is SGHNT and CDR2 is YENEEA. The CDR3 DNA is TGTGCCAGCAGCTTTGGGACTAGCGGGAACTTCTACGAGCAGTACTTC. This sequence encodes CASSFGTSGNFYEQYF.

This clone was seen once. The chain recombines TRBV5-5 with TRBJ2-5, with D uncertain. V was shortened by 3 bases and J by 4 bases, with 16 bases between the two germline ends. CDR3 length: 15 amino acids. The germline gives CDR1 SGHKS, CDR2 YYEKEE (reference sequence). This CDR3 is CASSSDVQARETQYF. The CDR3 DNA follows: TGTGCCAGCAGCTCGGATGTCCAGGCCCGAGAGACCCAGTACTTC.

The J gene is TRBJ2-7, the V gene TRBV7-8; D not certain. Germline-derived CDR1 and CDR2 are SGHVS and FQNEAQ. Trimming pared 2 bases from V and 2 bases from J, leaving 10 bases between. This CDR3 comprises 14 residues. CDR3 DNA: TGTGCCAGCAGCTTACTGGTCGGTACCTACGAGCAGTACTTC. Translated: CASSLLVGTYEQYF.

This clone turned up a few times. The V gene is TRBV7-9, the J gene TRBJ2-7; no definite D call. Trimming removed 5 bases at V and 2 bases at J, with 10 bases between. The CDR3 loop spans 13 amino acids. Germline V gene lookup returns CDR1 SEHNR and CDR2 FQNEAQ (reference sequence). The CDR3 DNA reads TGTGCCAGCAGCCTCCATGGCACCTACGAGCAGTACTTC. This codes for CASSLHGTYEQYF.

V and J are TRBV6-5 and TRBJ2-3; D is possibly TRBD2 (5 bases). Between the trimmed V and J ends, which lost 0 bases and 4 bases, there was a span of 5 bases. The CDR3 totals 13 residues. From germline, CDR1 is MNHEY and CDR2 SVGAGI. CDR3 nucleotide sequence: TGTGCCAGCAGTTACTCGGACTCAGATACGCAGTATTTT. It translates to CASSYSDSDTQYF.

V usage is TRBV14 and J usage is TRBJ2-5; the match to TRBD1 covers 12 bases. Gene TRBJ2-7 matches the end of the DNA better, so the J call may be wrong. Germline lookup yields CDR1 SGHDN and CDR2 FVKESK. The CDR3 has 15 amino acids. CDR3 residues: CASSQGQGASYEQYF. CDR3 bases: TGTGCCAGCAGCCAGGGACAGGGGGCGAGCTACGAGCAGTACTTC.

This clone was picked up a small number of times. The chain combines TRBV2 with TRBJ2-7; D is perhaps TRBD2 (5 bases). Germline V lookup: CDR1 SNHLY, CDR2 FYNNEI. This CDR3 comprises 12 residues. The germline V and J ends were trimmed by 6 bases and 6 bases, with 12 bases remaining between them. CDR3 DNA sequence: TGTGCCAGCAGGAGGGCATTTGGCGAGCAGTACTTC. Translated: CASRRAFGEQYF.

The rearrangement joins TRBV28 to TRBJ1-4; D possibly corresponds to TRBD1 (5 bases). V lost 7 bases and J 6 bases, leaving 9 bases between the germline ends. CDR3 size: 12 residues. Germline CDR1 and CDR2: MDHEN and SYDVKM. In DNA, the CDR3 is TGTGCCAGCACCCAGGGTGATGAAAAACTGTTTTTT. This sequence encodes CASTQGDEKLFF.